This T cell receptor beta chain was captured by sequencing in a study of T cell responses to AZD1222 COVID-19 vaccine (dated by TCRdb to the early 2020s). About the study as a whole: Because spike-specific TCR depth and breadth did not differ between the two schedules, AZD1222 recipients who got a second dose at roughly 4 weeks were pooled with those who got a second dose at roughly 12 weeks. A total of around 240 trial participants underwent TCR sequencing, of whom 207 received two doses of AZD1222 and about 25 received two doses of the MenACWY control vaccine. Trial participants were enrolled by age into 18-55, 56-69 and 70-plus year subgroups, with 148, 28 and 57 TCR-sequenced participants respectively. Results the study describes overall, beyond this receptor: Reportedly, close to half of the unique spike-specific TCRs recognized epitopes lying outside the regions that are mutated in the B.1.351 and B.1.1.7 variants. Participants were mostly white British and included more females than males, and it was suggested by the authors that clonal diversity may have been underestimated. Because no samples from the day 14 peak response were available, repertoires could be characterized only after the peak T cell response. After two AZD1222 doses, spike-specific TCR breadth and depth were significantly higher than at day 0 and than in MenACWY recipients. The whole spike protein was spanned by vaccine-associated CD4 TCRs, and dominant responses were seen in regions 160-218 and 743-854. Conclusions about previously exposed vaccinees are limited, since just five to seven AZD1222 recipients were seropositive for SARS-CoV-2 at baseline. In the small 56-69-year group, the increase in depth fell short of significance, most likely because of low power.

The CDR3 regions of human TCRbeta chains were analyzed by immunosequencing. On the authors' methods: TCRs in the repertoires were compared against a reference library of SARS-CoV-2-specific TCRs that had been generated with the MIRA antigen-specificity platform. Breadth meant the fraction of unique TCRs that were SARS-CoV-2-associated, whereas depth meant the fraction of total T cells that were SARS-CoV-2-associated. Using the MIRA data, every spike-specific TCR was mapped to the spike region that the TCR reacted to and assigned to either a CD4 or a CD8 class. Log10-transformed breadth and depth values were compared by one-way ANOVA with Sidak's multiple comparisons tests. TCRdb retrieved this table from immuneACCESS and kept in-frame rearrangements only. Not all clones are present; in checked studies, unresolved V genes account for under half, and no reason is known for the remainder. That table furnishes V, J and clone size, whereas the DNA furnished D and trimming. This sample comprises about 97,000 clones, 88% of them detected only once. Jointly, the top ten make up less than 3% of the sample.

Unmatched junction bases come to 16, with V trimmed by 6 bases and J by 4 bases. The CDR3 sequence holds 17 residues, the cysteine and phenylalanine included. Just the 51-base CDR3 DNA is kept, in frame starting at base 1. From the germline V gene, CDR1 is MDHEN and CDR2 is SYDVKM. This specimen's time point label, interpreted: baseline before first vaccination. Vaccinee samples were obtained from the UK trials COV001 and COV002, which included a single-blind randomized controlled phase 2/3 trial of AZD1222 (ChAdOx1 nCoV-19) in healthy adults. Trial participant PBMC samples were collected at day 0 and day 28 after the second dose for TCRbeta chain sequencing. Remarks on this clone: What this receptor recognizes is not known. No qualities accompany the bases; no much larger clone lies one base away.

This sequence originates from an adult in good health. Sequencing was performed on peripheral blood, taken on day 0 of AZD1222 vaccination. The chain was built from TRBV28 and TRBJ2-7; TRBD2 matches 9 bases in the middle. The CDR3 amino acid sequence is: CASRLLPRAGGRYEQYF. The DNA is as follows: TGTGCCAGCAGACTCCTTCCTCGGGCGGGGGGGCGGTACGAGCAGTACTTC.